Listed below are T cell receptor beta chains from one sample, sequenced in a study of shared clonotypes between healthy human individuals. Sequencing used immunoSEQ multiplex PCR; TCRdb keeps in-frame clones, though not all of them. Of approximately 1.5 million clones in the sample, under 99% were seen once. Sequencing input: naive CD4+ T cells sorted from blood. These receptors originate from a man aged 25 to 40 in good health. The CDR3 runs from the conserved cysteine through the conserved F or W. D genes are given only for firm matches. A clone size is listed for some rows: how often the clone was seen (once, few, many), or a class if it is expanded.

>TRBV25-1|.|TRBJ2-1|.
TGTGCCAGCCTAAGGTGGGGCGCCAATGAGCAGTTCTTC
CASLRWGANEQFF
>TRBV13|.|TRBJ2-1|TRBD1
TGTGCCAGCAGCACCTCGAGACAGGGGAATAACAATGAGCAGTTCTTC
CASSTSRQGNNNEQFF
>TRBV30|.|TRBJ1-5|.
TGTGCCTGGAGTAACGGGGGGTTTCAGCCCCAGCATTTT
CAWSNGGFQPQHF
>TRBV4-3|.|TRBJ2-7|TRBD2
TGCGCCAGCAGCCGAGAGCGGGGGGGGCCCTACGAGCAGTACTTC
CASSRERGGPYEQYF
>TRBV5-1|.|TRBJ2-7|TRBD2
TGCGCCAGCAGCCCACCTTTAGCGGGAGGGCCCTTATCCGAGCAGTACTTC
CASSPPLAGGPLSEQYF
>TRBV5-6|.|TRBJ2-7|.
TGTGCCAGCAGCTTGTGGGGTATGGGCTCCTACGAGCAGTACTTC
CASSLWGMGSYEQYF
>TRBV5-1|once|TRBJ2-7|.
TGCGCCAGCAGCTTGGAAATAGCCCACCCCAGAGCAGCCTACGAGCAGTACTTC
CASSLEIAHPRAAYEQYF
>TRBV4-1|once|TRBJ2-1|.
TGCGCCAGCAGCCAAGTCTGGGTCGCGGCCAATGAGCAGTTCTTC
CASSQVWVAANEQFF
>TRBV28|.|TRBJ2-5|.
TGTGCCAGCAGTTCGATGGGTGGGGGGCAAGAGACCCAGTACTTC
CASSSMGGGQETQYF
>TRBV18|.|TRBJ1-4|TRBD1
TGTGCCAGCTCACCAGTTCTTCAGGGACAGGTTAATGAAAAACTGTTTTTT
CASSPVLQGQVNEKLFF
>TRBV5-4|.|TRBJ2-7|.
TGTGCCAGCAGCTTGGGACGGGCCTACGAGCAGTACTTC
CASSLGRAYEQYF
>TRBV7-9|.|TRBJ2-5|TRBD1
TGTGCCAGCAGAGGACAGGGAGAGACCCAGTACTTC
CASRGQGETQYF
>TRBV9|.|TRBJ2-2|TRBD2
TGTGCCAGCAGCGTAGCTTCGACTAGCGGGAGCCACACCGGGGAGCTGTTTTTT
CASSVASTSGSHTGELFF
>TRBV18|.|TRBJ2-1|.
TGTGCCAGCTCACCAGGGGGTCAGTCCTACAATGAGCAGTTCTTC
CASSPGGQSYNEQFF
>TRBV7-3|.|TRBJ2-3|.
TGTGCCAGCAGCTTAACAGGCACAGATACGCAGTATTTT
CASSLTGTDTQYF
>TRBV28|.|TRBJ1-2|.
TGTGCCACTCAGGCTGCGGAGGCTCGTGGCTACACCTTC
CATQAAEARGYTF
>TRBV5-4|.|TRBJ2-7|.
TGTGCCAGCAGCTTGGAGGGCCGCTACGAGCAGTACTTC
CASSLEGRYEQYF
>TRBV10-2|.|TRBJ2-1|TRBD1
TGCGCCAGCAGTGCCCAGACAGGGGGATACAATGAGCAGTTCTTC
CASSAQTGGYNEQFF
>TRBV6-1|.|TRBJ1-2|.
TGTGCCAGCAGTGAACGGACAGAGCTGCACTATGGCTACACCTTC
CASSERTELHYGYTF
>TRBV5-1|.|TRBJ2-1|.
TGCGCCAGCAAGACAGAACTCTACAATGAGCAGTTCTTC
CASKTELYNEQFF
>TRBV12-5|once|TRBJ1-1|.
TGTGCTAGTGGCCGGATAAGGTCTGATGAAGCTTTCTTT
CASGRIRSDEAFF
>TRBV5-6|.|TRBJ2-5|.
TGTGCCAGCAGCTTGGCCGGGCGGAGTGCACAAGAGACCCAGTACTTC
CASSLAGRSAQETQYF
>TRBV4-1|.|TRBJ2-7|.
TGCGCCAGCAGCCAGCCCGGTCGGGGGAACTACGAGCAGTACTTC
CASSQPGRGNYEQYF
>TRBV21-1|once|TRBJ1-5|.
TGTGCCAGCAGCATCTCCCAGGGGCATAGCAATCAGCCCCAGCATTTT
CASSISQGHSNQPQHF
>TRBV7-2|.|TRBJ1-5|.
TGTGCCAGCAGCCTCTCGGACGGTGATCAGCCCCAGCATTTT
CASSLSDGDQPQHF
>TRBV2|.|TRBJ2-6|.
TGTGCCAGCAGTTCCGACATAGTGGGTTCTGGGGCCAACGTCCTGACTTTC
CASSSDIVGSGANVLTF
>TRBV28|.|TRBJ1-5|.
TGTGCCAGCAGTTTATTCCAGGGAGGTAATCAGCCCCAGCATTTT
CASSLFQGGNQPQHF
>TRBV7-3|.|TRBJ2-1|.
TGTGCCAGCAGCCAAGGGGGACCCCAGTTCTTC
CASSQGGPQFF
>TRBV5-4|once|TRBJ2-7|TRBD2
TGTGCCAGCAGCTTACCGGGACTAGCGGGAGTTGCCGAGCAGTACTTC
CASSLPGLAGVAEQYF
>TRBV27|.|TRBJ2-7|TRBD2
TGTGCCAGCAGTCCCGGGACTAGCGGGAGCACCTACGAGCAGTACTTC
CASSPGTSGSTYEQYF
>TRBV7-2|.|TRBJ1-4|TRBD1
TGTGCCAGCAGCTCGACAGGGTTTCGGGAAAAACTGTTTTTT
CASSSTGFREKLFF
>TRBV5-5|.|TRBJ2-1|.
TGTGCCAGCAGCCCAGGGGGAGGGCGGGAGCCAGAAAGGGATGAGCAGTTCTTC
CASSPGGGREPERDEQFF
>TRBV9|.|TRBJ2-4|.
TGTGCCAGCAGCGGAAGCCACAGGGCCGAGGAAAACATTCAGTACTTC
CASSGSHRAEENIQYF
>TRBV4-3|.|TRBJ1-5|.
TGCGCCAGCAGCGCCCGGTTGGGGGGGTATAGCAATCAGCCCCAGCATTTT
CASSARLGGYSNQPQHF
>TRBV4-2|.|TRBJ2-1|TRBD1
TGTGCCAGCAGCCAAGATAACTTGAGGGACAGAACTAACAATGAGCAGTTCTTC
CASSQDNLRDRTNNEQFF
>TRBV11-2|.|TRBJ1-2|.
TGTGCCAGCAGCCACCCGGGGAACTATGGCTACACCTTC
CASSHPGNYGYTF
>TRBV6-1|.|TRBJ1-2|.
TGTGCCAGCAGTCAGGACAGTGTATATGGCTACACCTTC
CASSQDSVYGYTF
>TRBV27|.|TRBJ2-1|.
TGTGCCAGCAGTTTGAGGGGAAATGAGCAGTTCTTC
CASSLRGNEQFF
>TRBV18|once|TRBJ2-7|TRBD1
TGTGCCAGCTCACTATTAGACAGGGATTCTTCCTACGAGCAGTACTTC
CASSLLDRDSSYEQYF
>TRBV21-1|.|TRBJ2-2|.
TGTGCCAGCAGCCGAGGGACAGAGAACACCGGGGAGCTGTTTTTT
CASSRGTENTGELFF
>TRBV30|.|TRBJ2-6|.
TGTGCCTGGAGTATAAGGGGATCTGGGGCCAACGTCCTGACTTTC
CAWSIRGSGANVLTF
>TRBV28|.|TRBJ2-7|.
TGTGCCAGCATTAAGGGTCGATATAGCTCCTACGAGCAGTACTTC
CASIKGRYSSYEQYF
>TRBV29-1|once|TRBJ2-1|.
TGCAGCGTTGGCCCCCCTCAGGTTACCTACAATGAGCAGTTCTTC
CSVGPPQVTYNEQFF
>TRBV4-1|.|TRBJ1-5|.
TGCGCCAGCAGCCAAGAAATCGTGGGTGGAAAGCCCCAGCATTTT
CASSQEIVGGKPQHF
>TRBV19|.|TRBJ2-1|.
TGTGCCAGTAGCCGACTAGAAACTCAATTCAATGAGCAGTTCTTC
CASSRLETQFNEQFF
>TRBV5-6|once|TRBJ2-1|.
TGTGCCAGCAGCTTGTTTGGGGATTACAATGAGCAGTTCTTC
CASSLFGDYNEQFF
>TRBV27|.|TRBJ1-2|.
TGTGCCAGCAGTCCCCAGGGAATCTATGGCTACACCTTC
CASSPQGIYGYTF
>TRBV5-4|.|TRBJ2-7|.
TGTGCCAGCAGCTCGACGGTTTCCGGAGGAAGCGAGCAGTACTTC
CASSSTVSGGSEQYF
>TRBV4-2|.|TRBJ1-2|.
TGTGCCAGCAGCCGCCCAGCGGGAACCAACTATGGCTACACCTTC
CASSRPAGTNYGYTF
>TRBV6-1|.|TRBJ2-7|TRBD2
TGTGCCAGCAGAAGCGGGAGGGCCCTATACGAGCAGTACTTC
CASRSGRALYEQYF
>TRBV21-1|.|TRBJ2-1|.
TGTGCCAGCAGCAAAGAAGGGGGAGTGGGAAACAATGAGCAGTTCTTC
CASSKEGGVGNNEQFF
>TRBV6-1|.|TRBJ2-7|TRBD2
TGTGCCAGCAGTGAAGCGGCTAGCGGGAGGCCCTACGAGCAGTACTTC
CASSEAASGRPYEQYF
>TRBV28|.|TRBJ1-3|.
TGTGCCAGCAGCAGAAGGGGGTCTGGAAACACCATATATTTT
CASSRRGSGNTIYF
>TRBV12-5|.|TRBJ2-7|TRBD1
TGTGCTAGTGGCCGTGAGACAGGGGAAGGCTACGAGCAGTACTTC
CASGRETGEGYEQYF
>TRBV5-1|.|TRBJ2-3|TRBD2
TGCGCCAGCAGCGATCTAGCGGGAGAGACAGATACGCAGTATTTT
CASSDLAGETDTQYF